The present T cell receptor beta chain was sequenced within a study of blood T cell repertoires in COVID-19 (dated by TCRdb to 2019 to 2021). At the level of the whole study: Collaborator samples came from the United States, Italy and Spain and covered acute and convalescent phases of COVID-19. The material from the prospective study consisted of cDNA or gDNA derived from T cells, B-cell-depleted T cells, or PBMCs. Subjects who had been exposed to COVID-19, were actively infected with it, or had recovered from it provided the deeply sampled blood TCRbeta repertoires that made up the dataset. The repertoires were made available in a free public database intended to serve as a resource for research on the immune response to SARS-CoV-2. The samples were drawn from the first 160 participants of the ongoing ImmuneRACE study and from 1,254 subjects provided by 6 global collaborators. Sample metadata almost always included a de-identified subject ID, COVID-19 status, age in years and sex. HLA class I and class II types, where available, came from metadata supplied by the sample provider rather than from assay-based typing.

A word on this clone: No cognate antigen has been identified for it. Base qualities were left out, and no much larger clone turns up one base away.

TCRbeta CDR3 regions were amplified from genomic DNA using the immunoSEQ Assay, a bias-controlled multiplex PCR. From the authors' description of their analysis: Within the assay, amplification of reference gene primers was used to estimate how many nucleated cells each sample contained. Sequence reads were collapsed and filtered to measure the absolute abundance of every unique TCRbeta CDR3 rearrangement. For each sample, productive Simpson clonality was calculated by taking the square root of Simpson's diversity index across productive rearrangements. TCRdb retrieved this table from immuneACCESS and kept in-frame rearrangements only. Not all clones are present; in checked studies, unresolved V genes account for under half, and no reason is known for the remainder. V, J and clone size were drawn from that table, and D and trimming were deduced from the DNA. The sample includes 140,000 or so clones, with about 87% observed a single time. 5% to 6% of the sample is held by the ten biggest clonotypes.

CDR1 is given as SGHTA and CDR2 as FQGTGA, both from the germline V gene. From the cysteine through the phenylalanine, the CDR3 covers 14 amino acids. The only DNA kept is the CDR3, 42 bases in frame from the first base. For this chain, trimming is 5 bases at the V end and 8 bases at the J end, and the number of junction bases without a gene match is 8. The investigation overall reported the following: The amount of clinical and demographic metadata varied by source and participant and was provided uncurated.

Whole blood was collected in K2EDTA tubes by collaborating institutions according to the institutions' own protocols. For TCRbeta analysis, collaborators shipped samples as frozen whole blood, isolated PBMCs, or DNA extracted from either of those sample types. The sequencing input was peripheral blood. The clonotype was recovered from a human donor in a cohort sampled during active COVID-19. The sequence joins TRBV7-3 to TRBJ2-1, with 8 junctional bases fitting TRBD2. The DNA reads TGTGCCAGCAGCCCGGCCCTGACTAGCGATGAGCAGTTCTTC. Its amino acids are CASSPALTSDEQFF.